The 10 T cell receptor beta chains below all came from one sample that was sequenced in a study of blood T cell repertoires in COVID-19. TCRdb's copy holds only in-frame clones and misses some; the assay was immunoSEQ multiplex PCR. The data show some 250,000 clones, around 85% seen once. The specimen was peripheral blood. These receptors were taken from a woman older than 75 with acute or convalescent COVID-19.

V gene TRBV2 combines with J gene TRBJ2-3; D may be TRBD1 (6 bases). The V end was cut by 7 bases, the J end by 4 bases, with 21 bases between. This CDR3 comprises 16 residues. Germline V gene sequence: CDR1 SNHLY, CDR2 FYNNEI. This chain's CDR3 is CASKWPGHGLSDTQYF. CDR3 sequence (DNA): TGTGCCAGCAAATGGCCGGGACATGGCTTGTCAGATACGCAGTATTTT.

This clone was recorded once. The rearrangement joins TRBV4-2 to TRBJ2-2, with 8 bases matching TRBD1. V lost 0 bases to trimming and J lost 6 bases; unmatched junction nucleotides: 3. This CDR3 has 15 amino acids. The V gene's germline CDR1 is LGHNA and CDR2 YNFKEQ. This CDR3 reads CASSQDAGGPGELFF. Here the CDR3 DNA reads TGTGCCAGCAGCCAAGATGCAGGGGGCCCCGGGGAGCTGTTTTTT.

The chain carries TRBV28 and TRBJ1-5; 8 bases are a match to TRBD1. From germline, CDR1 is MDHEN and CDR2 SYDVKM. Germline trimming cut 10 bases from V and 7 bases from J; bases unmatched to any gene: 12. The CDR3 sequence is 14 residues long. CDR3 amino acids: CAIAMTGDLQPQHF. The CDR3 region has the DNA TGTGCCATCGCAATGACAGGGGATCTACAGCCCCAGCATTTT.

This clone was counted many times. The rearrangement uses TRBV7-3 and TRBJ2-2; TRBD1 is a possible D gene (5 bases). The CDR3 consists of 14 residues. The germline V gene encodes CDR1 SGHTA and CDR2 FQGTGA. V lost 2 bases and J 1 base, leaving 5 bases between the germline ends. This chain's CDR3 is CASSLGQNTGELFF. The DNA of the CDR3 is TGTGCCAGCAGCTTAGGACAGAACACCGGGGAGCTGTTTTTT.

J is TRBJ1-1 and V is TRBV6-5; a weak D match, TRBD1 (6 bases). The V and J ends lost 8 bases and 7 bases respectively, with 20 bases between them. CDR1 MNHEY and CDR2 SVGAGI come from the germline V gene. The CDR3 spans 14 residues. CDR3 sequence (DNA): TGTGCCAGCTCAAATAGGGGGGGAGGGGGTGAAGCTTTCTTT. Translating gives CASSNRGGGGEAFF.

The chain joins TRBV28 to TRBJ2-1; TRBD2 might be the D (5 bases). Trimming pared 9 bases from V and 7 bases from J, leaving 10 bases between. Germline values: CDR1 MDHEN, CDR2 SYDVKM. This CDR3 spans 11 amino acids. The CDR3 loop is CASFSGNEQFF. The CDR3 DNA reads TGTGCCAGTTTCTCGGGAAATGAGCAGTTCTTC.

This rearrangement joins TRBV7-2 to TRBJ1-6; perhaps TRBD1 as D (5 bases). The ends were cut back, 5 bases at V and 7 bases at J, with 15 bases in the middle. The CDR3 sequence is 15 residues long. Looked up from germline, CDR1 is SGHTA and CDR2 is FQGNSA. The CDR3 loop is CASSPVGGVNSPLHF. In DNA form, the CDR3 reads TGTGCCAGCAGCCCTGTTGGGGGGGTGAATTCACCCCTCCACTTT.

The V and J genes are TRBV6-1 and TRBJ2-5; unclear D gene. The V gene lost 1 base and the J gene lost 5 bases, with 11 bases spanning the gap. CDR1 MNHNS and CDR2 SASEGT come from the germline V gene. The CDR3 is made up of 14 amino acids. CDR3 coding DNA: TGTGCCAGCAGTGAAGTGACACCCCGGGAGACCCAGTACTTC. It codes for CASSEVTPRETQYF.

This clone was seen only once. The rearrangement links TRBV10-1 to TRBJ1-4, with 9 bases fitting TRBD1. Losses at the gene ends were 6 bases for V and 5 bases for J; bases not matched to a gene: 4. CDR3 length: 14 amino acids. In germline, CDR1 is WNHNN, CDR2 SYGVQD (reference sequence). The CDR3 loop is CASSDGTGNEKLFF. The CDR3 DNA follows: TGCGCCAGCAGCGACGGGACAGGGAATGAAAAACTGTTTTTT.

The gene calls are TRBV5-5 and TRBJ1-2, with TRBD1 as a possible D gene (6 bases). This CDR3 spans 14 amino acids. Germline loops: CDR1 SGHKS, CDR2 YYEKEE (reference sequence). V was clipped by 0 bases and J by 2 bases, with 8 bases between them. The CDR3 loop is CASSLGTGNYGYTF. The DNA for the CDR3 is TGTGCCAGCAGCTTGGGAACAGGGAACTATGGCTACACCTTC.